The 29 T cell receptor beta chains below come from one sample, sequenced in a study of cytomegalovirus exposure and HLA in healthy donors. Sequencing used immunoSEQ multiplex PCR; TCRdb keeps in-frame clones, though not all of them. The data contain under 250,000 clones, around four fifths of them singletons. Sequencing input: PBMCs. These receptors were collected from a woman aged 18-35 years in good health and CMV-seronegative.

The V and J genes are TRBV2 and TRBJ2-1, with D hard to call. CDR3 length: 12 amino acids. Trimming removed 5 bases at V and 15 bases at J, with 17 bases between. The germline gives CDR1 SNHLY, CDR2 FYNNEI. The CDR3 is CASSTDATMGFF. Here the CDR3 DNA reads TGTGCCAGCAGTACGGACGCAACAATGGGGTTCTTC. The full variable domain, with the rest looked up from reference TRBV2 and TRBJ2-1, is EPEVTQTPSHQVTQMGQEVILRCVPISNHLYFYWYRQILGQKVEFLVSFYNNEISEKSEIFDDQFSVERPDGSNFTLKIRSTKLEDSAMYFCASSTDATMGFFGPGTRLTVL.

The chain has TRBV5-6 and TRBJ1-6; TRBD1 agrees at 7 bases. The V gene end was trimmed by 0 bases and the J gene end by 5 bases; junction bases not matched to a gene: 5. CDR1 is SGHDT and CDR2 is YYEEEE in the germline V gene. This CDR3 is built from 16 residues. CDR3 nucleotides: TGTGCCAGCAGCTTGGTTGAGACAGGGAATAATTCACCCCTCCACTTT. Translating it yields CASSLVETGNNSPLHF.

CDR3 bases: TGTGCCAGCAGCGTAGGTGAGCAAGGCTATGGCTACACCTTC. Amino acids: CASSVGEQGYGYTF. V and J are TRBV9 and TRBJ1-2; D not certain. This CDR3 is 14 amino acids long. V was trimmed by 0 bases and J by 4 bases, leaving 10 bases between them. Germline CDR1 is SGDLS and CDR2 is YYNGEE.

The chain uses TRBV5-1 and TRBJ1-2; 9 bases align to TRBD1. Germline lookup yields CDR1 SGHRS and CDR2 YFSETQ. V shed 2 bases, J shed 4 bases, and the junction held 6 bases outside the gene matches. This CDR3 comprises 15 residues. CDR3 protein: CASSLDTGGPYGYTF. For the CDR3, the DNA is TGCGCCAGCAGCTTAGATACAGGGGGCCCCTATGGCTACACCTTC. The full variable domain, rest sourced from reference TRBV5-1 and TRBJ1-2, is KAGVTQTPRYLIKTRGQQVTLSCSPISGHRSVSWYQQTPGQGLQFLFEYFSETQRNKGNFPGRFSGRQFSNSRSEMNVSTLELGDSALYLCASSLDTGGPYGYTFGSGTRLTVV.

The J gene is TRBJ2-1, the V gene TRBV10-1, with 14 bases lining up with TRBD2. V lost 3 bases and J lost 3; bases outside the gene matches: 1. This CDR3 has 16 amino acids. CDR1 and CDR2 from the germline V gene are WNHNN and SYGVQD (reference sequence). The CDR3 is CASSEGTSGSYNEQFF. DNA for the CDR3: TGCGCCAGCAGTGAAGGGACTAGCGGGAGCTACAATGAGCAGTTCTTC.

The chain links TRBV2 to TRBJ1-5; no clear D. Trimming took 7 bases from V and 5 from J, leaving 15 bases between them. Germline V lookup: CDR1 SNHLY, CDR2 FYNNEI. The CDR3 consists of 14 residues. CDR3 in DNA: TGTGCCAGCACCCCAGCCAGGACCCATCAGCCCCAGCATTTT. Translation: CASTPARTHQPQHF.

V gene TRBV5-6 combines with J gene TRBJ1-2; D is unresolved. The CDR3 runs to 12 residues. Trimming left V 0 bases short and J 4 bases short, with 4 bases between. Per the germline V gene, CDR1 is SGHDT and CDR2 is YYEEEE. CDR3 DNA: TGTGCCAGCAGCTTGGACGGCTATGGCTACACCTTC. Amino acids: CASSLDGYGYTF.

This sequence joins TRBV5-1 and TRBJ2-7, with a possible D match to TRBD1 (5 bases). Between the trimmed V and J ends, which lost 5 bases and 7 bases, there was a span of 22 bases. The germline gives CDR1 SGHRS, CDR2 YFSETQ. This CDR3 has 15 residues. The CDR3 loop is CASSAQPDSTGEQYF. The CDR3 DNA follows: TGCGCCAGCAGTGCACAACCTGACAGTACCGGGGAGCAGTACTTC.

The V and J genes are TRBV27 and TRBJ2-3, with D unresolved. This CDR3 has 13 residues. CDR1 and CDR2 from the germline V gene are MNHEY and SMNVEV (reference sequence). The ends were cut back, 6 bases at V and 1 base at J, with 8 bases in the middle. DNA of the CDR3: TGTGCCAGCAGGATTTGGGGCACAGATACGCAGTATTTT. This codes for CASRIWGTDTQYF.

This rearrangement joins TRBV4-1 to TRBJ2-2; 9 bases match TRBD1. V lost 0 bases to trimming and J lost 4 bases; unmatched junction nucleotides: 18. In germline, CDR1 is MGHRA, CDR2 YSYEKL. The CDR3 is made up of 21 amino acids. For the CDR3, the DNA is TGCGCCAGCAGCCAAGATCGGTTGGGGTCACGGGGGACAGGGACCACCGGGGAGCTGTTTTTT. Encoded protein: CASSQDRLGSRGTGTTGELFF.

V usage is TRBV18 and J usage is TRBJ1-4, with D maybe TRBD1 (5 bases). The CDR3 contains 16 residues. CDR1 is KGHSH, CDR2 LQKENI, per germline. Trimming took 3 bases from V and 8 from J, leaving 19 bases between them. The CDR3 loop reads CASSPNTRDVSEKLFF. In DNA form, the CDR3 reads TGTGCCAGCTCACCCAATACCCGGGACGTTTCCGAAAAACTGTTTTTT.

The chain links TRBV19 to TRBJ2-1; possibly TRBD1 or TRBD2 for D (5 bases each). This CDR3 is 17 amino acids long. Looked up from germline, CDR1 is LNHDA and CDR2 is SQIVND (reference sequence). Trimming left V 4 bases short and J 5 bases short, with 21 bases between. CDR3 nucleotide sequence: TGTGCCAGTAGTACTAGGGGTGGGACCCGAGGAAACAATGAGCAGTTCTTC. It specifies CASSTRGGTRGNNEQFF.

The chain uses TRBV28 and TRBJ2-7; D is perhaps TRBD2 (5 bases). The CDR3 contains 13 residues. Trimming pared 8 bases from V and 2 bases from J, leaving 13 bases between. Germline CDR1 is MDHEN and CDR2 is SYDVKM. The CDR3 reads CASGSSGPYEQYF. DNA for the CDR3: TGTGCCAGCGGTTCGAGCGGTCCCTACGAGCAGTACTTC.

This clone has a handful of counts. The chain is built from TRBV20-1 and TRBJ1-2; D is uncertain. V lost 4 bases and J lost 6, with 9 bases in between. The CDR3 runs to 11 residues. Germline assignment: CDR1 DFQATT and CDR2 SNEGSKA (reference sequence). The CDR3 DNA reads as TGCAGTGCTAATCCACTTCATGGCTACACCTTC. This sequence encodes CSANPLHGYTF.

This clone was picked up a small number of times. Other DNA sequences in this specimen translate into the identical CDR3. V gene TRBV15 combines with J gene TRBJ1-5; D is undetermined. V lost 0 bases, J lost 7 bases, and 4 bases lay in between. The length of the CDR3 is 12 residues. Looked up from germline, CDR1 is LNHNV and CDR2 is YYDKDF (reference sequence). For the CDR3, the DNA is TGTGCCACCAGCAGAGATGACCAGCCCCAGCATTTT. This gives the protein CATSRDDQPQHF. Filled out from reference TRBV15 and TRBJ1-5, the complete variable domain reads DAMVIQNPRYQVTQFGKPVTLSCSQTLNHNVMYWYQQKSSQAPKLLFHYYDKDFNNEADTPDNFQSRRPNTSFCFLDIRSPGLGDTAMYLCATSRDDQPQHFGDGTRLSIL.

The chain links TRBV5-6 to TRBJ1-1; a weak D match, TRBD1 (5 bases). Trimming stripped 0 bases from V and 1 base from J, with 10 bases between. In germline, CDR1 is SGHDT, CDR2 YYEEEE. This CDR3 has 15 amino acids. CDR3 sequence: CASSLVDSKNTEAFF. The CDR3 nucleotides read TGTGCCAGCAGCTTGGTCGACAGCAAGAACACTGAAGCTTTCTTT.

This clone was recorded a few times. The chain joins TRBV6-1 to TRBJ1-2; tentative D call: TRBD1 (5 bases). CDR3 length: 12 amino acids. Germline lookup yields CDR1 MNHNS and CDR2 SASEGT. The V gene lost 4 bases and the J gene lost 10 bases, with 13 bases spanning the gap. The CDR3 region has the DNA TGTGCCAGCAGTGTAGAGGGGACCGCCTACACCTTC. It codes for CASSVEGTAYTF.

The V call is TRBV28, the J call TRBJ1-1, with a tentative D call TRBD1 (5 bases). The germline V gene has CDR1 MDHEN and CDR2 SYDVKM. CDR3 length equals 14 residues. Trimming pared 3 bases from V and 5 bases from J, leaving 13 bases between. CDR3 nucleotide sequence: TGTGCCAGCAGTTTCTCCAGGGTGGCAACTGAAGCTTTCTTT. Its protein is CASSFSRVATEAFF.

Turning to this clone: The junction does not match germline at one end; this may be a read error. The chain is built from TRBV28 and TRBJ1-2; 8 bases fit TRBD1. CDR1 and CDR2 from the germline V gene are MDHEN and SYDVKM. There are 15 residues in the CDR3. The CDR3 region is CASRLFAPQGAGYTF. CDR3 DNA sequence: TGTGCCAGCAGGTTATTTGCCCCGCAGGGGGCTGGCTACACCTTC.

The V gene is TRBV18, the J gene TRBJ2-7; D remains unclear. V gave up 2 bases and J gave up 0 bases, with 8 bases separating them. From germline, CDR1 is KGHSH and CDR2 LQKENI. CDR3 length: 14 amino acids. The CDR3 reads CASSPIDNSYEQYF. The CDR3 bases are TGTGCCAGCTCACCAATCGACAACTCCTACGAGCAGTACTTC.

The chain has TRBV2 and TRBJ2-6, with 8 bases that match TRBD1. CDR3 length equals 16 residues. Germline V gene sequence: CDR1 SNHLY, CDR2 FYNNEI. J was trimmed by 3 bases and V by 4 bases; bases with no gene match: 5. The CDR3 reads CASSVRGHSGANVLTF. The CDR3 region has the DNA TGTGCCAGCAGTGTCAGGGGGCATAGTGGGGCCAACGTCCTGACTTTC.

This rearrangement joins TRBV6-5 to TRBJ2-3, with TRBD2 matching over 7 bases. In germline, CDR1 is MNHEY, CDR2 SVGAGI. The ends lost 6 bases at V and 0 bases at J; junction bases unmatched: 3. This CDR3 is built from 14 residues. The CDR3 loop is CASRDSGSTDTQYF. The CDR3 bases are TGTGCCAGCAGGGATAGCGGGAGCACAGATACGCAGTATTTT.

This clone was seen only a few times. V usage is TRBV29-1 and J usage is TRBJ1-2; D might be TRBD1 (5 bases). The germline V gene encodes CDR1 SQVTM and CDR2 ANQGSEA. The CDR3 runs 12 residues. The ends were cut back, 7 bases at V and 8 bases at J, with 17 bases in the middle. CDR3 protein: CSAAETVDGYTF. The DNA for the CDR3 is TGCAGCGCCGCTGAGACAGTCGACGGCTACACCTTC.

This chain uses TRBV30 with TRBJ2-7, with D hard to call. The V gene lost 0 bases and the J gene lost 2 bases, with 5 bases spanning the gap. The CDR3 is 12 residues long. The germline V gene encodes CDR1 GTSNPN and CDR2 SVGIG (reference sequence). The CDR3 DNA follows: TGTGCCTGGAGTGTGGGCCCCTACGAGCAGTACTTC. Its protein is CAWSVGPYEQYF.

The V and J genes are TRBV28 and TRBJ2-7; tentatively, D is TRBD2 (6 bases). There are 14 residues in the CDR3. Germline CDR1 is MDHEN and CDR2 is SYDVKM. V lost 9 bases, J lost 2 bases, and 17 bases lay in between. The CDR3 is CASTKEGLPYEQYF. The DNA of the CDR3 is TGTGCCAGTACTAAGGAGGGGTTACCCTACGAGCAGTACTTC. The variable domain in full, with the rest retrieved from reference TRBV28 and TRBJ2-7, is DVKVTQSSRYLVKRTGEKVFLECVQDMDHENMFWYRQDPGLGLRLIYFSYDVKMKEKGDIPEGYSVSREKKERFSLILESASTNQTSMYLCASTKEGLPYEQYFGPGTRLTVT.

The chain uses TRBV9 and TRBJ2-1; D is perhaps TRBD2 (5 bases). This CDR3 has 15 residues. Germline loops: CDR1 SGDLS, CDR2 YYNGEE. Trimming removed 1 base from V and 0 bases from J, with 8 bases in between. The CDR3 region is CASSVTGSSYNEQFF. CDR3 DNA sequence: TGTGCCAGCAGCGTAACGGGGAGCTCCTACAATGAGCAGTTCTTC.

This chain links TRBV4-1 with TRBJ1-1, with D uncertain. CDR1 and CDR2 (germline): MGHRA, YSYEKL. The V and J ends lost 0 bases and 4 bases respectively, with 9 bases between them. CDR3 length: 14 residues. CDR3 amino acids: CASSQEGGGTEAFF. CDR3 in DNA: TGCGCCAGCAGCCAAGAGGGAGGAGGCACTGAAGCTTTCTTT.

The CDR3 region has the DNA TGCAGCGTTGGATTGGGACAGGGGGCCTACGAGCAGTACTTC. This gives the protein CSVGLGQGAYEQYF. The J gene is TRBJ2-7, the V gene TRBV29-1; 11 nucleotides align to TRBD1. J was trimmed by 2 bases and V by 4 bases; bases with no gene match: 4. Germline-derived CDR1 and CDR2 are SQVTM and ANQGSEA. The CDR3 is 14 residues long.

This chain links TRBV30 with TRBJ2-7, with 8 positions matching TRBD1. V shed 8 bases and J 9 bases; nucleotides not matched to a gene: 12. This CDR3 region has 12 residues. The germline CDR1 and CDR2 sequences are GTSNPN and SVGIG (reference sequence). The DNA for the CDR3 is TGTGCCCTTGACAGGGGATACGTAGGGCAGTACTTC. Protein sequence: CALDRGYVGQYF. The whole variable domain, filled in from reference TRBV30 and TRBJ2-7, reads SQTIHQWPATLVQPVGSPLSLECTVEGTSNPNLYWYRQAAGRGLQLLFYSVGIGQISSEVPQNLSASRPQDRQFILSSKKLLLSDSGFYLCALDRGYVGQYFGPGTRLTVT.